Sequencing of this TCR beta chain was carried out in a study of blood T cell repertoires in COVID-19. The CDR3 has 16 amino acids. The germline V gene encodes CDR1 SGHDT and CDR2 YYEEEE. V shed 4 bases, J shed 7 bases, and the junction held 10 bases outside the gene matches. The repertoire was sequenced with immunoSEQ multiplex PCR; TCRdb's copy has only in-frame clones and lacks some. The table shows 180,000 or so clones, with less than 90% occurring only once. This chain joins TRBV5-6 and TRBJ1-6; 8 nucleotides align to TRBD1. Sequencing was performed on peripheral blood. The TCR sequence derives from a woman in her seventies with COVID-19, enrolled during active disease. CDR3: CASSGSSGGRNSPLHF. The CDR3 coding sequence is TGTGCCAGCAGCGGAAGCTCAGGGGGCAGGAATTCACCCCTCCACTTT.